The rows below give T cell receptor beta chains drawn from one sample of a study of T cells after yellow fever vaccination. Each CDR3 protein gets one entry after TCRdb re-called the 5' RACE reads with MiXCR. The sample includes hundreds of thousands of distinct CDR3 sequences, around 4% of them seen just once. The material sequenced was PBMCs, taken on the day of the yellow fever booster vaccination. Every receptor here comes from a man younger than 35 who received the YFV17D yellow fever vaccine. Each CDR3 is given with its conserved first and last residue. A D gene is named only where the DNA matches it firmly.

cdr3_aa | d_call | v_call
CAWNDGNYGYTF | . | TRBV30
CASSPAQGAGYTF | TRBD1 | TRBV27
CASSQPRTGAYGYTF | TRBD1 | TRBV4-1
CAITEGQTSTDTQYF | TRBD1 | TRBV10-3
CSARDRLAGGHGETQYF | TRBD2 | TRBV20-1
CASSSPVGVPAQYF | . | TRBV6-5
CASSLGVGRNTEAFF | . | TRBV7-6
CASSLGQGLSNEQFF | TRBD1 | TRBV4-1
CASSLTGGLDQPQHF | TRBD1 | TRBV7-9
CASKPAQGGNTEAFF | . | TRBV12-3/TRBV12-4
CASGIQGNPSTDTQYF | . | TRBV5-1
CASSPSAGGQDTQYF | TRBD2 | TRBV9
CASSHRSGGSYGYTF | . | TRBV7-9
CASSRGTSGAYNEQFF | TRBD2 | TRBV7-7
CASSFLGQNTIYF | . | TRBV12-3/TRBV12-4
CASSLGRGPYEQYF | TRBD1 | TRBV5-1
CAISPGGRSAGRTEAFF | . | TRBV10-3
CASSPRTASSYEQYF | . | TRBV11-1
CASSYRGRPYEQYF | . | TRBV6-2/TRBV6-3
CASSWDSESSNTGELFF | TRBD1 | TRBV5-1
CASSPRDFATNEKLFF | . | TRBV6-2/TRBV6-3
CASSPNGQGGTQYF | TRBD1 | TRBV4-3
CATSRSPQGANSYGYTF | . | TRBV15
CASSLATSGDTGELFF | TRBD2 | TRBV5-1
CASSLTSGPSYEQYF | TRBD2 | TRBV5-1
CASSAVGGTTTGELFF | . | TRBV6-4
CASSPRGGGHTDTQYF | TRBD2 | TRBV4-3
CSARENTDTQYF | . | TRBV20-1
CSARLEGLGSYNEQFF | . | TRBV20-1
CASSTLRGGNEQFF | TRBD2 | TRBV19
CSASQGPGREQFF | . | TRBV20-1
CASSLGVAGTNTDTQYF | TRBD2 | TRBV7-9
CASSQEHGVSDTQYF | . | TRBV3-1
CASSPRSGDLWGIYGYTF | . | TRBV9
CASSLSGQGQTGELFF | TRBD1 | TRBV5-1
CASSRSGGAFDEQYF | TRBD2 | TRBV6-5
CASSTGPGTEAFF | . | TRBV2
CASSGLAGGPDTQYF | TRBD2 | TRBV6-1
CASSADRLAGGREQFF | TRBD2 | TRBV7-2